Listed below are T cell receptor beta chains from one sample, sequenced in a study of cytotoxic CD8 clonotypes in ibrutinib-treated CLL. TCRdb keeps only in-frame clones here, not all; method: immunoSEQ multiplex PCR. The sample gives fewer than 400,000 clones, roughly 71% of which show up once; roughly 6.3% is in the top ten. The input for sequencing was PBMCs, taken after 36 months of ibrutinib treatment. The receptors shown here come from a human donor with chronic lymphocytic leukemia. CDR3s include the opening cysteine and the closing phenylalanine or tryptophan. D genes are given only for firm matches. Size is stated for part of the rows, as once, few or many counts, or as a class when the clone is expanded.

abundance: NA; j_gene: TRBJ2-3; d_gene: NA; v_gene: TRBV19; CDR3aa: CASKRGGADTQYF; CDR3nt: TGTGCCAGTAAGAGGGGCGGGGCAGATACGCAGTATTTT
abundance: NA; j_gene: TRBJ1-5; d_gene: NA; v_gene: TRBV28; CDR3aa: CASTRPGSINQPQHF; CDR3nt: TGTGCCAGCACCCGACCGGGATCTATCAATCAGCCCCAGCATTTT
abundance: once; j_gene: TRBJ2-1; d_gene: NA; v_gene: TRBV7-3; CDR3aa: CASSLLVRYNEQFF; CDR3nt: TGTGCCAGCAGCTTATTAGTACGATACAATGAGCAGTTCTTC
abundance: NA; j_gene: TRBJ1-2; d_gene: NA; v_gene: TRBV6-1; CDR3aa: CASSARDIRRTNYGYTF; CDR3nt: TGTGCCAGCAGTGCTCGGGACATCAGGAGAACTAACTATGGCTACACCTTC
abundance: NA; j_gene: TRBJ2-3; d_gene: TRBD2; v_gene: TRBV10-2; CDR3aa: CASSPRGLAGGPSADTQYF; CDR3nt: TGCGCCAGCAGCCCTCGAGGGTTAGCGGGAGGGCCGAGCGCAGATACGCAGTATTTT
abundance: NA; j_gene: TRBJ2-7; d_gene: TRBD2; v_gene: TRBV28; CDR3aa: CASRELAGGLEQYF; CDR3nt: TGTGCCAGCAGGGAACTAGCGGGAGGACTGGAGCAGTACTTC
abundance: NA; j_gene: TRBJ2-7; d_gene: TRBD1; v_gene: TRBV28; CDR3aa: CASSLLGLGNRGSYEQYF; CDR3nt: TGTGCCAGCAGCCTCCTCGGTTTGGGAAACAGGGGTTCCTACGAGCAGTACTTC
abundance: NA; j_gene: TRBJ1-2; d_gene: TRBD1; v_gene: TRBV9; CDR3aa: CASSGQGNYGYTF; CDR3nt: TGTGCCAGCAGCGGACAGGGGAACTATGGCTACACCTTC
abundance: NA; j_gene: TRBJ2-7; d_gene: NA; v_gene: TRBV28; CDR3aa: CASTNRGRSYEQYF; CDR3nt: TGTGCCAGCACCAACCGGGGGCGCTCCTACGAGCAGTACTTC
abundance: few; j_gene: TRBJ1-5; d_gene: TRBD1; v_gene: TRBV6-6; CDR3aa: CASSYSPTGLGQPQHF; CDR3nt: TGTGCCAGCAGTTACTCACCGACAGGGCTCGGTCAGCCCCAGCATTTT
abundance: NA; j_gene: TRBJ2-1; d_gene: TRBD2; v_gene: TRBV7-2; CDR3aa: CASSLGGTSVNEQFF; CDR3nt: TGTGCCAGCAGCTTAGGGGGGACTAGCGTTAATGAGCAGTTCTTC
abundance: NA; j_gene: TRBJ1-6; d_gene: NA; v_gene: TRBV27; CDR3aa: CASSPLQGGSPLHF; CDR3nt: TGTGCCAGCAGTCCCCTGCAGGGTGGCTCACCCCTCCACTTT
abundance: NA; j_gene: TRBJ2-2; d_gene: NA; v_gene: TRBV9; CDR3aa: CASSREGQITGELFF; CDR3nt: TGTGCCAGCAGCCGAGAAGGACAGATCACCGGGGAGCTGTTTTTT
abundance: NA; j_gene: TRBJ2-5; d_gene: NA; v_gene: TRBV11-3; CDR3aa: CASSLGPGEETQYF; CDR3nt: TGTGCCAGCAGCTTAGGGCCAGGGGAAGAGACCCAGTACTTC
abundance: NA; j_gene: TRBJ2-2; d_gene: NA; v_gene: TRBV10-1; CDR3aa: CASSYRSTGELFF; CDR3nt: TGCGCCAGCAGTTACAGAAGCACCGGGGAGCTGTTTTTT
abundance: NA; j_gene: TRBJ1-2; d_gene: NA; v_gene: TRBV5-5; CDR3aa: CASSLLGGGGYTF; CDR3nt: TGTGCCAGCAGCTTGTTGGGAGGGGGAGGCTACACCTTC
abundance: few; j_gene: TRBJ1-2; d_gene: NA; v_gene: TRBV6-6; CDR3aa: CASSWTYGYTF; CDR3nt: TGTGCCAGCAGTTGGACGTATGGCTACACCTTC
abundance: NA; j_gene: TRBJ2-3; d_gene: NA; v_gene: TRBV6-6; CDR3aa: CASRKSRGTDTQYF; CDR3nt: TGTGCCAGCAGAAAGAGTAGGGGCACAGATACGCAGTATTTT
abundance: few; j_gene: TRBJ2-7; d_gene: NA; v_gene: TRBV19; CDR3aa: CASSISLFHEQYF; CDR3nt: TGTGCCAGTAGTATATCCCTATTCCACGAGCAGTACTTC
abundance: NA; j_gene: TRBJ2-7; d_gene: NA; v_gene: TRBV19; CDR3aa: CASSTRDYEQYF; CDR3nt: TGTGCCAGTAGTACCCGGGACTACGAGCAGTACTTC
abundance: few; j_gene: TRBJ1-4; d_gene: NA; v_gene: TRBV6-5; CDR3aa: CASSPTGSNEKLFF; CDR3nt: TGTGCCAGCAGTCCCACAGGGTCTAATGAAAAACTGTTTTTT
abundance: once; j_gene: TRBJ2-7; d_gene: NA; v_gene: TRBV15; CDR3aa: CATQTRAYEQYF; CDR3nt: TGTGCCACCCAAACAAGGGCCTACGAGCAGTACTTC
abundance: NA; j_gene: TRBJ1-1; d_gene: NA; v_gene: TRBV9; CDR3aa: CASSPTGGSTEAFF; CDR3nt: TGTGCCAGCAGCCCGACAGGCGGGAGCACTGAAGCTTTCTTT
abundance: NA; j_gene: TRBJ2-4; d_gene: TRBD1; v_gene: TRBV5-4; CDR3aa: CASSLPTGRAKNIQYF; CDR3nt: TGTGCCAGCAGCTTGCCGACAGGGCGAGCCAAAAACATTCAGTACTTC
abundance: NA; j_gene: TRBJ2-7; d_gene: NA; v_gene: TRBV6-1; CDR3aa: CASSVLDRSTYEQYF; CDR3nt: TGTGCCAGCAGTGTGCTCGACAGGTCTACCTACGAGCAGTACTTC
abundance: NA; j_gene: TRBJ2-3; d_gene: NA; v_gene: TRBV7-2; CDR3aa: CASSLVAGDTQYF; CDR3nt: TGTGCCAGCAGCTTGGTTGCGGGAGATACGCAGTATTTT
abundance: NA; j_gene: TRBJ1-5; d_gene: TRBD1; v_gene: TRBV6-1; CDR3aa: CASSSGQGQPQHF; CDR3nt: TGTGCCAGCAGTTCTGGACAGGGACAGCCCCAGCATTTT
abundance: few; j_gene: TRBJ2-5; d_gene: NA; v_gene: TRBV9; CDR3aa: CASSAGTSGETQYF; CDR3nt: TGTGCCAGCAGTGCCGGGACTTCGGGTGAGACCCAGTACTTC
abundance: NA; j_gene: TRBJ2-5; d_gene: TRBD1; v_gene: TRBV7-9; CDR3aa: CASSGDSWETQYF; CDR3nt: TGTGCCAGCAGTGGGGACAGTTGGGAGACCCAGTACTTC
abundance: NA; j_gene: TRBJ2-6; d_gene: NA; v_gene: TRBV7-6; CDR3aa: CASSLAGTGANVLTF; CDR3nt: TGTGCCAGCAGCTTAGCTGGGACTGGGGCCAACGTCCTGACTTTC
abundance: NA; j_gene: TRBJ2-3; d_gene: NA; v_gene: TRBV27; CDR3aa: CASRPLHNAFTDTQYF; CDR3nt: TGTGCCAGCAGACCCCTACACAACGCCTTCACAGATACGCAGTATTTT
abundance: NA; j_gene: TRBJ1-2; d_gene: NA; v_gene: TRBV5-1; CDR3aa: CASSLSGENYGYTF; CDR3nt: TGCGCCAGCAGCTTGTCTGGGGAAAACTATGGCTACACCTTC
abundance: NA; j_gene: TRBJ1-1; d_gene: NA; v_gene: TRBV7-8; CDR3aa: CASSSLGVRTTNTEAFF; CDR3nt: TGTGCCAGCAGCTCCTTGGGGGTTCGAACGACAAACACTGAAGCTTTCTTT
abundance: NA; j_gene: TRBJ2-7; d_gene: NA; v_gene: TRBV10-2; CDR3aa: CASSGLAKTYEQYF; CDR3nt: TGCGCCAGCAGTGGCCTAGCGAAAACCTACGAGCAGTACTTC
abundance: NA; j_gene: TRBJ1-1; d_gene: NA; v_gene: TRBV5-1; CDR3aa: CASSLEPGSTEAFF; CDR3nt: TGCGCCAGCAGCTTGGAGCCAGGGAGCACTGAAGCTTTCTTT
abundance: NA; j_gene: TRBJ2-7; d_gene: TRBD1; v_gene: TRBV4-1; CDR3aa: CASSQYGTGGYEQYF; CDR3nt: TGCGCCAGCAGCCAATACGGGACAGGGGGGTACGAGCAGTACTTC
abundance: NA; j_gene: TRBJ2-3; d_gene: TRBD1; v_gene: TRBV29-1; CDR3aa: CSAQTGDTQYF; CDR3nt: TGCAGCGCCCAGACAGGGGATACGCAGTATTTT
abundance: NA; j_gene: TRBJ1-6; d_gene: NA; v_gene: TRBV2; CDR3aa: CASRDSLSGNSPLHF; CDR3nt: TGTGCCAGCAGGGACAGCCTGTCTGGGAATTCACCCCTCCACTTT
abundance: NA; j_gene: TRBJ2-1; d_gene: NA; v_gene: TRBV5-3; CDR3aa: CASSSGLAREQFF; CDR3nt: TGTGCCAGCAGCTCGGGACTCGCGCGTGAGCAGTTCTTC
abundance: NA; j_gene: TRBJ2-5; d_gene: TRBD2; v_gene: TRBV13; CDR3aa: CASSSGGETQYF; CDR3nt: TGTGCCAGCAGCAGCGGGGGAGAGACCCAGTACTTC
abundance: NA; j_gene: TRBJ2-3; d_gene: TRBD2; v_gene: TRBV18; CDR3aa: CASSPLAGGPEADTQYF; CDR3nt: TGTGCCAGCTCACCTCTAGCGGGAGGGCCGGAGGCAGATACGCAGTATTTT
abundance: NA; j_gene: TRBJ2-1; d_gene: NA; v_gene: TRBV5-1; CDR3aa: CASSVGHSSYNEQFF; CDR3nt: TGCGCCAGCAGCGTAGGACACAGCTCCTACAATGAGCAGTTCTTC
abundance: NA; j_gene: TRBJ2-3; d_gene: NA; v_gene: TRBV5-8; CDR3aa: CASSLVWGAGTDTQYF; CDR3nt: TGTGCCAGCAGCTTGGTGTGGGGGGCCGGCACAGATACGCAGTATTTT
abundance: few; j_gene: TRBJ2-7; d_gene: TRBD2; v_gene: TRBV6-1; CDR3aa: CASSALTSGLSYEQYF; CDR3nt: TGTGCCAGCAGTGCTCTAACTAGCGGGCTCTCCTACGAGCAGTACTTC
abundance: NA; j_gene: TRBJ2-7; d_gene: NA; v_gene: TRBV5-1; CDR3aa: CASRQGTTSVYEQYF; CDR3nt: TGCGCCAGCAGGCAGGGAACCACCTCCGTCTACGAGCAGTACTTC
abundance: NA; j_gene: TRBJ2-7; d_gene: NA; v_gene: TRBV28; CDR3aa: CASSFVALSSYEQYF; CDR3nt: TGTGCCAGCAGTTTCGTAGCGCTGAGCTCCTACGAGCAGTACTTC
abundance: NA; j_gene: TRBJ1-3; d_gene: TRBD1; v_gene: TRBV4-1; CDR3aa: CASSQIRQGASGNTIYF; CDR3nt: TGCGCCAGCAGCCAGATCAGACAGGGAGCGTCTGGAAACACCATATATTTT
abundance: NA; j_gene: TRBJ1-2; d_gene: TRBD1; v_gene: TRBV19; CDR3aa: CASSMGLLNRGDPLDGYTF; CDR3nt: TGTGCCAGTAGTATGGGCCTCTTGAACAGGGGAGATCCTTTGGATGGCTACACCTTC
abundance: NA; j_gene: TRBJ1-1; d_gene: NA; v_gene: TRBV25-1; CDR3aa: CASRPSRGGMNTEAFF; CDR3nt: TGTGCCAGCAGGCCTTCGAGGGGCGGCATGAACACTGAAGCTTTCTTT